The T cell receptor beta chain described here comes from a study of blood T cell repertoires in COVID-19. Per the study methods: From reference gene primer amplification, estimates of nucleated cell counts were derived. Clones were read by immunoSEQ multiplex PCR, and TCRdb kept only the in-frame ones, dropping some. V and J calls and clone size are copied from that table; D and trimming were computed from the DNA. The sample contains 200,000 to 250,000 clones, around 82% of which appear only once. The source material was peripheral blood. The receptor was derived from a woman in her 70s with acute or convalescent COVID-19.

The CDR3 sequence: CASSSVAGGPGDTQYF. CDR3 bases: TGCGCCAGCAGCTCGGTAGCGGGGGGGCCTGGAGATACGCAGTATTTT. The chain couples TRBV5-1 to TRBJ2-3; 11 bases map to TRBD2. The V gene's germline CDR1 is SGHRS and CDR2 YFSETQ. V shed 3 bases and J 5 bases; nucleotides not matched to a gene: 8. The CDR3 totals 16 residues. Full variable domain (rest looked up from reference TRBV5-1 and TRBJ2-3): KAGVTQTPRYLIKTRGQQVTLSCSPISGHRSVSWYQQTPGQGLQFLFEYFSETQRNKGNFPGRFSGRQFSNSRSEMNVSTLELGDSALYLCASSSVAGGPGDTQYFGPGTRLTVL.